The TCR beta chain under discussion was sequenced for a study of beta chain features in type 1 diabetes. Whole-study findings and limits: When Type 1 diabetes patients were examined, their TCRB CDR3s proved moderately but significantly shorter in all four CD4+ subsets.

The CDR3 is 17 residues long. Trimming took off 0 bases at V and 2 bases at J, with 14 bases between the two ends. The germline CDR1 and CDR2 sequences are MGHRA and YSYEKL. Of the isolated RNA, all was reverse transcribed, and so the sequenced material was expressed TCRB transcripts. The data were produced by immunoSEQ multiplex PCR, yet TCRdb's version contains in-frame clones alone and is incomplete. The sample has almost 350,000 clones, around 20% seen once; the top ten hold 0.044%. This clone appeared a few times. Its antigen is not identified. The chain is built from TRBV4-1 and TRBJ2-1; tentatively, D is TRBD1 (6 bases). The receptor's source is a woman younger than 35 in good health. The sequencing input was naive CD4+ T cells from blood. Here the CDR3 reads CASSQDLMTGTYNEQFF. DNA for the CDR3: TGCGCCAGCAGCCAAGACCTGATGACAGGAACCTACAATGAGCAGTTCTTC.